This entry lists 8 T cell receptor beta chains sequenced from one sample in a study of blood T cells in healthy people across ages (dated by TCRdb to 2015 to 2017). Library preparation employed 5' RACE. The sequencing machine was an Illumina HiSeq 2500. A second PCR of about 6 to 11 cycles was performed with a sample-barcoded 5' primer and a J-beta primer mix. In TCRdb, the public reads were trimmed at Q25 with fastp and aligned with MiXCR, with productive beta chains retained. Each CDR3 protein appears once, grouped with its most common genes and DNA. For this sample there are around 1,000,000 distinct CDR3 sequences; around 25% appear just once. Approximately 0.79% of the sample goes to the ten largest clones. These same records also appear under a second study, on T cells of mothers and their children.

Sequencing was done on a sample of blood. These receptors all come from a girl aged 2 to 10 in good health.

The chain links TRBV6-2 or TRBV6-3 to TRBJ2-2, with D unresolved. Germline V gives CDR1 MNHEY, CDR2 SVGEGT. V lost 6 bases and J lost 0, with 14 bases in between. This CDR3 has 16 residues. CDR3 DNA sequence: TGTGCCAGCAGCCCTTTGAGAAGGACGAACACCGGGGAGCTGTTTTTT. Its protein is CASSPLRRTNTGELFF.

V usage is TRBV6-2 or TRBV6-3 and J usage is TRBJ2-3; 9 bases map to TRBD1. The CDR3 extends over 14 amino acids. Germline CDR1 is MNHEY and CDR2 is SVGEGT. Trimming cost V 4 bases and J 3 bases; bases outside gene matches: 2. CDR3 amino acids: CASSSGTGTDTQYF. Here the CDR3 DNA reads TGTGCCAGCAGTTCCGGGACAGGGACAGATACGCAGTATTTT.

This clonotype was found many times. The chain recombines TRBV4-2 with TRBJ1-4, with D possibly matching TRBD1 (6 bases). The length of the CDR3 is 18 residues. Per the germline V gene, CDR1 is LGHNA and CDR2 is YNFKEQ. Trimming took 0 bases from V and 3 from J, leaving 17 bases between them. The DNA for the CDR3 is TGTGCCAGCAGCCAAGATCTTTTAGGCAGGGGATCTAATGAAAAACTGTTTTTT. This gives the protein CASSQDLLGRGSNEKLFF.

The chain links TRBV6-2 or TRBV6-3 to TRBJ2-3, with D possibly being TRBD1 or TRBD2 (6 bases each). Germline V gene data show CDR1 as MNHEY and CDR2 as SVGEGT. V was clipped by 5 bases and J by 6 bases, with 18 bases between them. The CDR3 length is 15 residues. CDR3 coding DNA: TGTGCCAGCAGTCCACTCGGGGGCCGAGTCGATACGCAGTATTTT. Protein product: CASSPLGGRVDTQYF.

This clonotype was seen more than once but under ten times. V and J are TRBV4-1 and TRBJ2-4; 13 nucleotides line up with TRBD2. Per germline, CDR1 MGHRA and CDR2 YSYEKL. The CDR3 spans 20 residues. V dropped 1 base and J dropped 7; count of bases not matched to a gene: 16. The CDR3 spells CASSQGLAGGWGEGKNIQYF. The DNA for the CDR3 is TGCGCCAGCAGCCAAGGACTAGCGGGAGGATGGGGGGAAGGCAAGAACATTCAGTACTTC.

This clonotype was counted between two and nine times. This sequence joins TRBV5-1 and TRBJ1-3; D remains ambiguous. V lost 4 bases and J 3 bases, leaving 14 bases between the germline ends. The CDR3 loop spans 15 amino acids. Germline CDR1 is SGHRS and CDR2 is YFSETQ. This CDR3 reads CASSPDRGGGNTIYF. The CDR3 DNA follows: TGCGCCAGCAGCCCGGACCGGGGAGGTGGAAACACCATATATTTT.

The chain couples TRBV28 to TRBJ2-5; D is ambiguous. The CDR3 contains 13 residues. With 8 bases removed from V and 1 base from J, the gap between germline ends came to 11 bases. CDR1 and CDR2 (germline): MDHEN, SYDVKM. This CDR3 is CASSIVVQETQYF. In nucleotides, the CDR3 is TGTGCCAGCTCCATAGTAGTCCAAGAGACCCAGTACTTC. Full variable domain (missing parts from reference TRBV28 and TRBJ2-5): DVKVTQSSRYLVKRTGEKVFLECVQDMDHENMFWYRQDPGLGLRLIYFSYDVKMKEKGDIPEGYSVSREKKERFSLILESASTNQTSMYLCASSIVVQETQYFGPGTRLLVL.

The genes are TRBV7-6 and TRBJ1-5; no reliable D call. The CDR3 contains 15 residues. Trimming cost V 5 bases and J 1 base, with 12 bases left between them. Germline V gene data show CDR1 as SGHVS and CDR2 as FNYEAQ. CDR3 sequence reads: CASSPAPGSNQPQHF. The CDR3, as DNA: TGTGCCAGCAGCCCCGCACCGGGCAGCAATCAGCCCCAGCATTTT.